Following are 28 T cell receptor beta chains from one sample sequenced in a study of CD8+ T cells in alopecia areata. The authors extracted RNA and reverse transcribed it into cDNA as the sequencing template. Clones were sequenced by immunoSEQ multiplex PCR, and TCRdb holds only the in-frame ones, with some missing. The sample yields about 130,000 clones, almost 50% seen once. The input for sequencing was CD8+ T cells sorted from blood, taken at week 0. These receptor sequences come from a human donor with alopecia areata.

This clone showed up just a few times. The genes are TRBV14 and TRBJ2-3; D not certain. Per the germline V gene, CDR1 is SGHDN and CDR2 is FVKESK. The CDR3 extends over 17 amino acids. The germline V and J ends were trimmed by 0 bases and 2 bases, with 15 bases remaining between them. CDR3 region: CASSQDAEIRATDTQYF. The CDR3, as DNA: TGTGCCAGCAGCCAAGATGCGGAGATAAGAGCCACAGATACGCAGTATTTT. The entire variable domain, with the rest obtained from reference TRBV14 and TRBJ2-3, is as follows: EAGVTQFPSHSVIEKGQTVTLRCDPISGHDNLYWYRRVMGKEIKFLLHFVKESKQDESGMPNNRFLAERTGGTYSTLKVQPAELEDSGVYFCASSQDAEIRATDTQYFGPGTRLTVL.

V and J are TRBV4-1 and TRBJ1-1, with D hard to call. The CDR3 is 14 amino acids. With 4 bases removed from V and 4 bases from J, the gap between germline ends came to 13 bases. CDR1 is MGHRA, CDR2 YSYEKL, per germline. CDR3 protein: CASSPPGKGTEAFF. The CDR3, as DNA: TGCGCCAGCAGCCCCCCCGGGAAAGGCACTGAAGCTTTCTTT.

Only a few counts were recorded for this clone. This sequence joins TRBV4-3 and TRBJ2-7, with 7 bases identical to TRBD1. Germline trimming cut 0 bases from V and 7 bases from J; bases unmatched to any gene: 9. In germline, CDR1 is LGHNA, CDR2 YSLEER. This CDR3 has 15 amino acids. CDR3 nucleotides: TGCGCCAGCAGCCAAGACCCGACAGGGTCTACTGAGCAGTACTTC. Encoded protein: CASSQDPTGSTEQYF.

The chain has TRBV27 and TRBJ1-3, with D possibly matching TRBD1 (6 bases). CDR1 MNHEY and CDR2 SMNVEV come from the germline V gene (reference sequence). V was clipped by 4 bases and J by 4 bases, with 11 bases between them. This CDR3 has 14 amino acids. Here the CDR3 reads CASSSLGQGNTIYF. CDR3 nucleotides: TGTGCCAGCAGTTCCCTCGGACAGGGAAACACCATATATTTT.

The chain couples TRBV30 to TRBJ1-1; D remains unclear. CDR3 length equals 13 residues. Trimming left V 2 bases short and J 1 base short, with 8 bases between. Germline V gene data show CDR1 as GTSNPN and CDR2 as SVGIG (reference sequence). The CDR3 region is CAWSPTRNTEAFF. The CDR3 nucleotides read TGTGCCTGGAGTCCTACTAGGAACACTGAAGCTTTCTTT.

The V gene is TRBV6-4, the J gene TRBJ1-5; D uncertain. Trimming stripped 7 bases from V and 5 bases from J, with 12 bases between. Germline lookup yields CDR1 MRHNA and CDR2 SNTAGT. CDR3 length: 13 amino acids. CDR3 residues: CASIQPFDQPQHF. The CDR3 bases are TGTGCCAGCATTCAGCCTTTCGATCAGCCCCAGCATTTT.

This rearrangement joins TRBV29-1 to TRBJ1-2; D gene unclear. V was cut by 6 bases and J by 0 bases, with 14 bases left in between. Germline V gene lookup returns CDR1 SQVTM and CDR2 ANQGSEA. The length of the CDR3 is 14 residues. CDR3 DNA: TGCAGCGTCGAATCACTGATAGCTAACTATGGCTACACCTTC. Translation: CSVESLIANYGYTF.

The DNA for the CDR3 is TGTGCCAGCAGCTTAGTTCAGGGCACTGAAGCTTTCTTT. This sequence encodes CASSLVQGTEAFF. This rearrangement joins TRBV7-6 to TRBJ1-1; tentative D call: TRBD1 (5 bases). The CDR3 loop spans 13 amino acids. Germline CDR1 is SGHVS and CDR2 is FNYEAQ. V was pared by 1 base and J by 4 bases, with 7 bases between.

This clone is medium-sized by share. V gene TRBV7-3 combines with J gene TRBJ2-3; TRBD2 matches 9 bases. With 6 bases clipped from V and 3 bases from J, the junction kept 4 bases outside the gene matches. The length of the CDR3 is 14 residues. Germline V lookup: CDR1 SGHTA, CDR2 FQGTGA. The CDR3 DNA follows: TGTGCCAGCAGTTCTGGACTAGCGACAGATACGCAGTATTTT. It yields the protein CASSSGLATDTQYF.

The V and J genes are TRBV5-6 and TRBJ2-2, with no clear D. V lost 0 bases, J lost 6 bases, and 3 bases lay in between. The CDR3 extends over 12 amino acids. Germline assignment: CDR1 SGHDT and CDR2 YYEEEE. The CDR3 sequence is CASSLAPGELFF. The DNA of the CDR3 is TGTGCCAGCAGCTTGGCTCCCGGGGAGCTGTTTTTT.

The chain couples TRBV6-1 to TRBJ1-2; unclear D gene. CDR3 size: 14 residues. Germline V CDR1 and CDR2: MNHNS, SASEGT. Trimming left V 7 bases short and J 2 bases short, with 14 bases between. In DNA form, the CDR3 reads TGTGCCAGCACCGTCGATGGGTACAACTATGGCTACACCTTC. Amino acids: CASTVDGYNYGYTF.

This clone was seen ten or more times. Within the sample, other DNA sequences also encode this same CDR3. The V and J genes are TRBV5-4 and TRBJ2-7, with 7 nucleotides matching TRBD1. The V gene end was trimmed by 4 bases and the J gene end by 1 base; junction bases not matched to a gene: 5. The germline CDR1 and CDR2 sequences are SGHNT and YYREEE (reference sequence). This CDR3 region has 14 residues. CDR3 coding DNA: TGTGCCAGCAGCCGAGGGACAGCTTCCTACGAGCAGTACTTC. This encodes CASSRGTASYEQYF.

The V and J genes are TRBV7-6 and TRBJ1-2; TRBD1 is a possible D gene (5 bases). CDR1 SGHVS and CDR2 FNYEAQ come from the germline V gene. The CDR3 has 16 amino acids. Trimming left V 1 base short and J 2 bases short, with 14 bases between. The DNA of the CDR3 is TGTGCCAGCAGCTTAGGGGAGGGGCAGGGAAACTATGGCTACACCTTC. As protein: CASSLGEGQGNYGYTF. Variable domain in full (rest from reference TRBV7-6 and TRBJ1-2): GAGVSQSPRYKVTKRGQDVALRCDPISGHVSLYWYRQALGQGPEFLTYFNYEAQQDKSGLPNDRFSAERPEGSISTLTIQRTEQRDSAMYRCASSLGEGQGNYGYTFGSGTRLTVV.

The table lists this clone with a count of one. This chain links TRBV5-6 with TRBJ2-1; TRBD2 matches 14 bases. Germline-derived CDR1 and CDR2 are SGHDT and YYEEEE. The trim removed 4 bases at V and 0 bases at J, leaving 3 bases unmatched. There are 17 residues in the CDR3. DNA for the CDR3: TGTGCCAGCAGCCCCGGACTAGCGGGGGGCTCCTACAATGAGCAGTTCTTC. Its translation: CASSPGLAGGSYNEQFF.

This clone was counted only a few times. CDR3 nucleotide sequence: TGCAGCGTTGAAGGGACAGGGACCACAGATACGCAGTATTTT. Protein: CSVEGTGTTDTQYF. V and J are TRBV29-1 and TRBJ2-3, with 8 bases lining up with TRBD1. CDR3 size: 14 residues. The germline CDR1 and CDR2 sequences are SQVTM and ANQGSEA. V gave up 1 base and J gave up 2 bases; unmatched junction bases: 2.

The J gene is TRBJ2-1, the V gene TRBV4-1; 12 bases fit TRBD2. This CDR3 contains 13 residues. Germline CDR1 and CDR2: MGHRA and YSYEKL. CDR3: CATSGGIDNEQFF. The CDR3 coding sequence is TGCGCAACTAGCGGGGGGATTGACAATGAGCAGTTCTTC.

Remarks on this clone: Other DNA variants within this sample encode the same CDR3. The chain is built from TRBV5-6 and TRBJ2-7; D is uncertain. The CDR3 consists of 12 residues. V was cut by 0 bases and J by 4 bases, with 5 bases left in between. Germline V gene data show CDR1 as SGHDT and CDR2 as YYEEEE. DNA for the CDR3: TGTGCCAGCAGCTTGGAGGGTTACGAGCAGTACTTC. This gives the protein CASSLEGYEQYF. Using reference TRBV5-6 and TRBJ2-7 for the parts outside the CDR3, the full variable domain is DAGVTQSPTHLIKTRGQQVTLRCSPKSGHDTVSWYQQALGQGPQFIFQYYEEEERQRGNFPDRFSGHQFPNYSSELNVNALLLGDSALYLCASSLEGYEQYFGPGTRLTVT.

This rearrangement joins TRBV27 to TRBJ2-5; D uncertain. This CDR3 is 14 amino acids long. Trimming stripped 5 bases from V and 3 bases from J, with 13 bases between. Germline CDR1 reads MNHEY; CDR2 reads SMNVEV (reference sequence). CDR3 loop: CASSPWTEEETQYF. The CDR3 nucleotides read TGTGCCAGCAGTCCCTGGACGGAAGAAGAGACCCAGTACTTC.

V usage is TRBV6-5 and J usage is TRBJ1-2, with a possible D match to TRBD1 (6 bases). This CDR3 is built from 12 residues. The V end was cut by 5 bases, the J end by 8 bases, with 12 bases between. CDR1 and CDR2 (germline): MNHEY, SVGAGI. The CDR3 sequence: CASSPTGIGYTF. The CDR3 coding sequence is TGTGCCAGCAGTCCGACAGGAATCGGCTACACCTTC.

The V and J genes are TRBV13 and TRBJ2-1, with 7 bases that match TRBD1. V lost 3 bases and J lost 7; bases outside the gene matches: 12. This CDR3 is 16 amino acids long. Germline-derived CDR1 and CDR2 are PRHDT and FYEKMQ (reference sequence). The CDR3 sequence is CASSLVRGPTGNEQFF. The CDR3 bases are TGTGCCAGCAGCTTGGTAAGGGGGCCAACGGGAAATGAGCAGTTCTTC.

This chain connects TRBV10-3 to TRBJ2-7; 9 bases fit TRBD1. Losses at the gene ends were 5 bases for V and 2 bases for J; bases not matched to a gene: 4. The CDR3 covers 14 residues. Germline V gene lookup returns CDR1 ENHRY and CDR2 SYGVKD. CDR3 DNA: TGTGCCATCAGTTGGGACAGGGAGACCTACGAGCAGTACTTC. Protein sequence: CAISWDRETYEQYF.

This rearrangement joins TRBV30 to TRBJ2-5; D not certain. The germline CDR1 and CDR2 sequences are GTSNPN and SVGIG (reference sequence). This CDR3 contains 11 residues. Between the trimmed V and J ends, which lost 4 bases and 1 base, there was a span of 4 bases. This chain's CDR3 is CAWTVQETQYF. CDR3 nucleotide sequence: TGTGCCTGGACAGTCCAAGAGACCCAGTACTTC.

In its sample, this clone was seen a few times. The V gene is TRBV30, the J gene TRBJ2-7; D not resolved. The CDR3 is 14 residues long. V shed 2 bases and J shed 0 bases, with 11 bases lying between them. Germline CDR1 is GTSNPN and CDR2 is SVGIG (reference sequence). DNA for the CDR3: TGTGCCTGGAGTCCCGAGGATATCTCCTACGAGCAGTACTTC. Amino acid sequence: CAWSPEDISYEQYF.

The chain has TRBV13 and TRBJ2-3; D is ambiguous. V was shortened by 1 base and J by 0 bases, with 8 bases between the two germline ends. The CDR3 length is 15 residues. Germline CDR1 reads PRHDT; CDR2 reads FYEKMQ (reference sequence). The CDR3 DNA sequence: TGTGCCAGCAGCTTAGACTTAAGTAGCACAGATACGCAGTATTTT. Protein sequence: CASSLDLSSTDTQYF.

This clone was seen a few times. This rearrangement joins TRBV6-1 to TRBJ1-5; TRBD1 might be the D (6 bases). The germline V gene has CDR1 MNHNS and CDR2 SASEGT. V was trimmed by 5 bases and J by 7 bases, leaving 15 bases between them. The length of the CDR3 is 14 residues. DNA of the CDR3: TGTGCCAGCAGTCAAACAGGGCTAGAGCAGCCCCAGCATTTT. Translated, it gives CASSQTGLEQPQHF.

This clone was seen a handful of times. The CDR3 region is CASSRGGETQYF. The DNA of the CDR3 is TGCGCCAGCAGCCGCGGGGGGGAGACCCAGTACTTC. This sequence joins TRBV5-1 and TRBJ2-5, with 8 bases lining up with TRBD2. Germline V gives CDR1 SGHRS, CDR2 YFSETQ. This CDR3 has 12 amino acids. J was trimmed by 5 bases and V by 4 bases; bases with no gene match: 1. The variable domain in full, with the rest retrieved from reference TRBV5-1 and TRBJ2-5, is KAGVTQTPRYLIKTRGQQVTLSCSPISGHRSVSWYQQTPGQGLQFLFEYFSETQRNKGNFPGRFSGRQFSNSRSEMNVSTLELGDSALYLCASSRGGETQYFGPGTRLLVL.

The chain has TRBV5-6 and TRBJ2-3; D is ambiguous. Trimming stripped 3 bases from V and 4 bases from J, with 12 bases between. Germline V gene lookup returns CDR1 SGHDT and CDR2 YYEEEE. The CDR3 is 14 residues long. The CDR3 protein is CASSSGPLPDTQYF. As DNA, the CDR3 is TGTGCCAGCAGCTCTGGACCCCTGCCAGATACGCAGTATTTT.

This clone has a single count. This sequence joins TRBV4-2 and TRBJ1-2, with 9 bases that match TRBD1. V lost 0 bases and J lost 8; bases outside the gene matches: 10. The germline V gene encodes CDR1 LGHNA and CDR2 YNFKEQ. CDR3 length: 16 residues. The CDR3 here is CASSQDLGQGMGGYTF. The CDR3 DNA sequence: TGTGCCAGCAGCCAAGATTTGGGACAGGGAATGGGCGGCTACACCTTC.